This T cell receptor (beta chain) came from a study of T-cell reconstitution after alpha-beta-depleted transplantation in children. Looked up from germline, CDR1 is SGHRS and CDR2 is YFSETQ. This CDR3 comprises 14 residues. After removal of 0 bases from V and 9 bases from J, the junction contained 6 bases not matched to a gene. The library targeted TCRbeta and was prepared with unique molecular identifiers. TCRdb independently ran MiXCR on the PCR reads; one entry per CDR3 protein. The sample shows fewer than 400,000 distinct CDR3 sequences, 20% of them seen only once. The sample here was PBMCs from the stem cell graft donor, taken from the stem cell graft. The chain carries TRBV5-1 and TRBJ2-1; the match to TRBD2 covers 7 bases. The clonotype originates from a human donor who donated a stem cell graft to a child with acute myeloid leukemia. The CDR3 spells CASSLGLREFEQFF. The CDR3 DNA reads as TGCGCCAGCAGCTTGGGTTTGCGGGAGTTTGAGCAGTTCTTC.